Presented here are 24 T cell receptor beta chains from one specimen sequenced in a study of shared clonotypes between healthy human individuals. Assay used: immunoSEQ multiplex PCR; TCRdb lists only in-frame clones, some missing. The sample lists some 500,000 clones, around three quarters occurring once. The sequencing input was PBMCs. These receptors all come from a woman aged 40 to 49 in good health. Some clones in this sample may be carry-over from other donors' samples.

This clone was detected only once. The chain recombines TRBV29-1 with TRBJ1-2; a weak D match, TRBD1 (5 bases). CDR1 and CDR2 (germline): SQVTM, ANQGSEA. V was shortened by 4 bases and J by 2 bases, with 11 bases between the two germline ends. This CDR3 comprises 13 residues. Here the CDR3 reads CSVVQGRNYGYTF. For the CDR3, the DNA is TGCAGCGTTGTCCAGGGAAGGAACTATGGCTACACCTTC.

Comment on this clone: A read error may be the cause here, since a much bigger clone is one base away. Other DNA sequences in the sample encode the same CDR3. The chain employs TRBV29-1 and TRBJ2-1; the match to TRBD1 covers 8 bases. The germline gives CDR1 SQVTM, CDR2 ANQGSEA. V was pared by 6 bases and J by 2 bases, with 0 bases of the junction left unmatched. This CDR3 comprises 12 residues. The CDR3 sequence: CSVQGAYNEQFF. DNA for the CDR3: TGCAGCGTACAGGGGGCCTACAATGAGCAGTTCTTC.

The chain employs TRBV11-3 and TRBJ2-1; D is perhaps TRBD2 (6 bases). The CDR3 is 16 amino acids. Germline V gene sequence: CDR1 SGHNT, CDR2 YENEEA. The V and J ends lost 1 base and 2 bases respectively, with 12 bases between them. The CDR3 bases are TGTGCCAGCAGCTTAGGAGGTGGCGGGACCTACAATGAGCAGTTCTTC. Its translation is CASSLGGGGTYNEQFF.

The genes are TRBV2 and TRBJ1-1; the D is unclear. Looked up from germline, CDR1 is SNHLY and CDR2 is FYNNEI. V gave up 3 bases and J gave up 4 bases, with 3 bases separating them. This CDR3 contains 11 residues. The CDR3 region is CASSDPTEAFF. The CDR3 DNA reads TGTGCCAGCAGTGACCCCACTGAAGCTTTCTTT. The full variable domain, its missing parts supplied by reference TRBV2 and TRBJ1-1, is EPEVTQTPSHQVTQMGQEVILRCVPISNHLYFYWYRQILGQKVEFLVSFYNNEISEKSEIFDDQFSVERPDGSNFTLKIRSTKLEDSAMYFCASSDPTEAFFGQGTRLTVV.

The CDR3 region is CASRRLSYYEQYF. The CDR3 region has the DNA TGCGCCAGCAGACGACTCTCATACTACGAGCAGTACTTC. V gene TRBV4-1 combines with J gene TRBJ2-5; D unresolved. Judging by the DNA end, TRBJ2-7 fits better; the J call may be wrong. The V gene's germline CDR1 is MGHRA and CDR2 YSYEKL. CDR3 length equals 13 residues.

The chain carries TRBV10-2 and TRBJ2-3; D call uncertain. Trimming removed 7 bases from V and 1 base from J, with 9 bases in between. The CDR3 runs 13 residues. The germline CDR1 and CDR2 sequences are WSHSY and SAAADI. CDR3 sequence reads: CASKPFRTDTQYF. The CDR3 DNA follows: TGCGCCAGCAAACCCTTTCGCACAGATACGCAGTATTTT.

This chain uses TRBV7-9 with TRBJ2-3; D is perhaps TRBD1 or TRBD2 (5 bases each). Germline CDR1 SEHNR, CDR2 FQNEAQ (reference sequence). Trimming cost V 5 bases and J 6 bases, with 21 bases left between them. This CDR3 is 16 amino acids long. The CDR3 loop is CASSQPRDPWKDTQYF. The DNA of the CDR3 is TGTGCCAGCAGCCAACCTCGGGACCCCTGGAAGGATACGCAGTATTTT. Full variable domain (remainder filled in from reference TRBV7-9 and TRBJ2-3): DTGVSQNPRHKITKRGQNVTFRCDPISEHNRLYWYRQTLGQGPEFLTYFQNEAQLEKSRLLSDRFSAERPKGSFSTLEIQRTEQGDSAMYLCASSQPRDPWKDTQYFGPGTRLTVL.

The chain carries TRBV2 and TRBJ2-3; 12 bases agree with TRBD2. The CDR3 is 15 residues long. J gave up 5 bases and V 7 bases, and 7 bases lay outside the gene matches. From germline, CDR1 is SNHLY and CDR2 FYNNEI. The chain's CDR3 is CASNLAGGPVDTQYF. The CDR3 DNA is TGTGCCAGCAATCTAGCGGGAGGGCCGGTAGATACGCAGTATTTT.

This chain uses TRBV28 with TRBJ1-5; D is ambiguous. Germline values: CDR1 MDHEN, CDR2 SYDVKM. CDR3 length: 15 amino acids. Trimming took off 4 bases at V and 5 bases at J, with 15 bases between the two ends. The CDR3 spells CASSSPGEIDQPQHF. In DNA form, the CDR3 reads TGTGCCAGCAGTTCGCCGGGAGAGATAGATCAGCCCCAGCATTTT.

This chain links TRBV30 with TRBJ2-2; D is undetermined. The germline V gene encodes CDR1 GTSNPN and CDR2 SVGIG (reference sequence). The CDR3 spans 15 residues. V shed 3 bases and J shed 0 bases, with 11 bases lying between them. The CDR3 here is CAWSRDATNTGELFF. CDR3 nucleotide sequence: TGTGCCTGGAGCAGAGACGCTACGAACACCGGGGAGCTGTTTTTT.

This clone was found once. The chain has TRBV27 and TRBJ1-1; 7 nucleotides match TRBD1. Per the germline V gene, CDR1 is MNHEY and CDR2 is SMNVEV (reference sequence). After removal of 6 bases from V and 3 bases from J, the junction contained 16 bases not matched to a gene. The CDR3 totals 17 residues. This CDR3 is CASSLSAGTVQYTEAFF. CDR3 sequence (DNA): TGTGCCAGCAGCCTTTCGGCCGGGACAGTCCAATACACTGAAGCTTTCTTT.

CDR3 protein: CASSLRGGLVAETQYF. The CDR3 region has the DNA TGTGCCAGCAGCTTAAGGGGGGGACTAGTGGCGGAGACCCAGTACTTC. This chain links TRBV7-9 with TRBJ2-5; TRBD2 matches 8 bases. This CDR3 contains 16 residues. The ends lost 2 bases at V and 5 bases at J; junction bases unmatched: 10. Germline lookup yields CDR1 SEHNR and CDR2 FQNEAQ (reference sequence).

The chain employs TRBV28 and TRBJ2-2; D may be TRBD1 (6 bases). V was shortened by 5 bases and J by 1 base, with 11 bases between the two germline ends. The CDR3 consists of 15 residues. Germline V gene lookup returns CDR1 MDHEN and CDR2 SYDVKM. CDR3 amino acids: CASSQPDRNTGELFF. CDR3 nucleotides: TGTGCCAGCAGTCAGCCGGACAGGAACACCGGGGAGCTGTTTTTT. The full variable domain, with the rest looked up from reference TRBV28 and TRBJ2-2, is DVKVTQSSRYLVKRTGEKVFLECVQDMDHENMFWYRQDPGLGLRLIYFSYDVKMKEKGDIPEGYSVSREKKERFSLILESASTNQTSMYLCASSQPDRNTGELFFGEGSRLTVL.

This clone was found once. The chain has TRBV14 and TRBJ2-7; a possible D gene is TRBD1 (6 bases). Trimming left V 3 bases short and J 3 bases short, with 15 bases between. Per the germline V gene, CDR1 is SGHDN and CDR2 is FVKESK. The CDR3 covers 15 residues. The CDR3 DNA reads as TGTGCCAGCAGCCAGGGGGCAGGACCTTACTACGAGCAGTACTTC. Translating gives CASSQGAGPYYEQYF.

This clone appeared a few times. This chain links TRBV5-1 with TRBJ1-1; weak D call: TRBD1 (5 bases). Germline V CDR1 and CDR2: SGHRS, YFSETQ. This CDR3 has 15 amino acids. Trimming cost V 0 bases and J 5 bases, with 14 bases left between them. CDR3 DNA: TGCGCCAGCAGCTTGGAGCGGGGGAGGAATACTGAAGCTTTCTTT. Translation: CASSLERGRNTEAFF.

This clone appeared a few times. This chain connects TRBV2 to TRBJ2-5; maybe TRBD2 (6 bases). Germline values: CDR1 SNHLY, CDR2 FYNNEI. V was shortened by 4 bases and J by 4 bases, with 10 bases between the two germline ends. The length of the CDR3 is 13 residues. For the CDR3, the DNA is TGTGCCAGCAGTGGACTAGACTCAGAGACCCAGTACTTC. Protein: CASSGLDSETQYF.

The CDR3 coding sequence is TGTGCCAGCAGTTTAATATCGGGGAGTCGGAACACTGAAGCTTTCTTT. Protein product: CASSLISGSRNTEAFF. The chain employs TRBV28 and TRBJ1-1; D unclear. Trimming took 2 bases from V and 1 from J, leaving 14 bases between them. The CDR3 length is 16 residues. Looked up from germline, CDR1 is MDHEN and CDR2 is SYDVKM.

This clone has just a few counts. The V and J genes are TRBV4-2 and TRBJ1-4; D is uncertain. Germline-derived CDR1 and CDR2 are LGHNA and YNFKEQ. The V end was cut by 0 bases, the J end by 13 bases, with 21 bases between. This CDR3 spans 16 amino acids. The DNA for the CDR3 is TGTGCCAGCAGCCAAGAGTTAGCCGGCTTAACTATAGCACTGTTTTTT. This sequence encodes CASSQELAGLTIALFF.

Written as DNA, the CDR3 is TGCAGCGCTTACCGGGACAGGAACACCGGGGAGCTGTTTTTT. It codes for CSAYRDRNTGELFF. The chain employs TRBV29-1 and TRBJ2-2; 7 bases agree with TRBD1. The CDR3 contains 14 residues. Germline CDR1 and CDR2: SQVTM and ANQGSEA. The V and J ends lost 7 bases and 1 base, in that order; junction bases with no gene match: 6.

The CDR3 bases are TGTGCCTGGAGTGTAGATTATGGAAACACCATATATTTT. This sequence encodes CAWSVDYGNTIYF. The chain links TRBV30 to TRBJ1-3, with D uncertain. The CDR3 runs to 13 residues. V lost 0 bases and J lost 3, with 6 bases in between. Germline loops: CDR1 GTSNPN, CDR2 SVGIG (reference sequence).

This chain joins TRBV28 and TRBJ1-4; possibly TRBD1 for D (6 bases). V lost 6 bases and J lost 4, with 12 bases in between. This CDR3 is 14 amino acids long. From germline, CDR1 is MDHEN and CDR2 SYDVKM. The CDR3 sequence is CASSPTGVNEKLFF. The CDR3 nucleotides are TGTGCCAGCAGCCCGACAGGAGTTAATGAAAAACTGTTTTTT.

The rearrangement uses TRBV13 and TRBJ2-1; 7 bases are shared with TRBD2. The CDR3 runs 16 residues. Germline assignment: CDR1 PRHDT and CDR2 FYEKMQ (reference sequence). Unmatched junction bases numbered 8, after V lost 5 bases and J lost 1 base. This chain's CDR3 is CASSVPGTKSYNEQFF. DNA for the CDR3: TGTGCCAGCAGCGTTCCCGGGACTAAATCCTACAATGAGCAGTTCTTC.

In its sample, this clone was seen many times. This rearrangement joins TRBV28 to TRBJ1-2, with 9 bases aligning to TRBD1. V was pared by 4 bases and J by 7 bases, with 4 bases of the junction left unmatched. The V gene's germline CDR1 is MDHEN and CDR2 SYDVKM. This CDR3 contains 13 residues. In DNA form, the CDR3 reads TGTGCCAGCAGTTCCCCGGGACAGGGTGGCTACACCTTC. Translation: CASSSPGQGGYTF.

CDR3 residues: CSVLLAGPNEQFF. For the CDR3, the DNA is TGCAGCGTTCTACTAGCGGGCCCCAATGAGCAGTTCTTC. V and J are TRBV29-1 and TRBJ2-1, with 9 bases matching TRBD2. This CDR3 spans 13 amino acids. CDR1 and CDR2 from the germline V gene are SQVTM and ANQGSEA. V shed 5 bases, J shed 6 bases, and the junction held 5 bases outside the gene matches.